The 16 T cell receptor beta chains reported below all come from one sample, sequenced in a study. A single record per CDR3 protein comes from TCRdb applying MiXCR to the RT-PCR reads. The sample shows almost 700,000 distinct CDR3 sequences, approximately 15% of them seen only once. Sequencing was performed on memory CD4+ T cells from blood. All receptors come from a female donor in good health, serving as a healthy control.

The chain uses TRBV9 and TRBJ2-5, with 8 bases lining up with TRBD2. Germline V gives CDR1 SGDLS, CDR2 YYNGEE. Germline trimming cut 0 bases from V and 6 bases from J; bases unmatched to any gene: 7. The CDR3 contains 15 residues. CDR3 coding DNA: TGTGCCAGCAGCGTAGACCAGCGGGGGTGGCAGACCCAGTACTTC. Translation gives CASSVDQRGWQTQYF.

V is TRBV4-2 and J is TRBJ2-3; tentatively, D is TRBD2 (6 bases). Trimming cost V 1 base and J 2 bases, with 13 bases left between them. The CDR3 consists of 16 residues. Germline CDR1 and CDR2: LGHNA and YNFKEQ. The CDR3, as DNA: TGTGCCAGCAGCCAAGTAGGGCGGGACCCCACAGATACGCAGTATTTT. Encoded protein: CASSQVGRDPTDTQYF.

This chain connects TRBV11-2 to TRBJ2-1, with D possibly TRBD2 on 6 matching bases. V lost 1 base and J 5 bases, leaving 12 bases between the germline ends. Germline-derived CDR1 and CDR2 are SGHAT and FQNNGV. This CDR3 is 15 amino acids long. The CDR3 spells CASSLVRESHNEQFF. The CDR3 DNA reads as TGTGCCAGCAGCTTAGTACGGGAGTCCCACAATGAGCAGTTCTTC. Looking up the rest from reference TRBV11-2 and TRBJ2-1 gives the full variable domain: EAGVAQSPRYKIIEKRQSVAFWCNPISGHATLYWYQQILGQGPKLLIQFQNNGVVDDSQLPKDRFSAERLKGVDSTLKIQPAKLEDSAVYLCASSLVRESHNEQFFGPGTRLTVL.

The J gene is TRBJ2-3, the V gene TRBV6-5; tentative D call: TRBD2 (5 bases). This CDR3 region has 16 residues. Trimming shortened V by 4 bases and J by 0 bases, and 14 bases separated the two germline ends. CDR1 MNHEY and CDR2 SVGAGI come from the germline V gene. This chain's CDR3 is CASSSLKAASTDTQYF. Written as DNA, the CDR3 is TGTGCCAGCAGTTCCCTGAAAGCGGCTAGCACAGATACGCAGTATTTT.

Ten or more counts support this clonotype. DNA for the CDR3: TGTGCCAGCAGCCAAGGAGCAGGTTTATCTGAAGCTTTCTTT. It yields the protein CASSQGAGLSEAFF. The genes are TRBV3-1 and TRBJ1-1; D call uncertain. Germline loops: CDR1 LGHDT, CDR2 YNNKEL (reference sequence). This CDR3 contains 14 residues. Trimming removed 1 base at V and 6 bases at J, with 12 bases between.

This sequence joins TRBV3-1 and TRBJ2-1; 9 positions match TRBD2. This CDR3 region has 16 residues. With 1 base clipped from V and 3 bases from J, the junction kept 4 bases outside the gene matches. Germline V gene sequence: CDR1 LGHDT, CDR2 YNNKEL (reference sequence). CDR3: CASSQVLAGLYNEQFF. CDR3 in DNA: TGTGCCAGCAGCCAAGTGCTAGCGGGACTCTACAATGAGCAGTTCTTC.

The table lists this clonotype with a few counts. The chain employs TRBV12-3 or TRBV12-4 and TRBJ2-7, with TRBD1 matching over 10 bases. With 6 bases clipped from V and 5 bases from J, the junction kept 4 bases outside the gene matches. This CDR3 has 13 amino acids. CDR3 nucleotides: TGTGCCAGCAGCAAGGACAGGGGGAACGAGCAGTACTTC. This translates into CASSKDRGNEQYF.

The rearrangement uses TRBV10-3 and TRBJ2-7; the match to TRBD1 covers 8 bases. J lost 1 base, V lost 6 bases, and 2 bases had no gene match. Germline V lookup: CDR1 ENHRY, CDR2 SYGVKD. This CDR3 comprises 13 residues. The CDR3 DNA reads as TGTGCCATCAGGGACAGGGAGTCCTACGAGCAGTACTTC. Translating it yields CAIRDRESYEQYF.

This clonotype turned up a few times. The chain is built from TRBV6-2 or TRBV6-3 and TRBJ1-1; possible D gene TRBD1, 5 bases. Trimming left V 6 bases short and J 11 bases short, with 22 bases between. The germline CDR1 and CDR2 sequences are MNHEY and SVGEGT. The CDR3 length is 14 residues. The CDR3 region has the DNA TGTGCCAGCAGCGCCCCAGGACGGAGGGGTTCCGCTTTCTTT. This gives the protein CASSAPGRRGSAFF.

This clonotype was seen many times. CDR3 bases: TGTGCCAGCAGCCCGGACAACTACAATGAGCAGTTCTTC. This sequence encodes CASSPDNYNEQFF. This chain joins TRBV6-2 or TRBV6-3 and TRBJ2-1, with TRBD1 as a possible D gene (5 bases). Looked up from germline, CDR1 is MNHEY and CDR2 is SVGEGT. With 6 bases removed from V and 3 bases from J, the gap between germline ends came to 9 bases. There are 13 residues in the CDR3.

The chain recombines TRBV7-3 with TRBJ2-1; 12 bases are shared with TRBD2. Looked up from germline, CDR1 is SGHTA and CDR2 is FQGTGA. The V segment lost 5 bases and the J segment 9 bases; nucleotides outside the gene matches: 8. This CDR3 contains 15 residues. The DNA for the CDR3 is TGTGCCAGCAGCCCTGTTCTAGCGGGAGGGCCTGAGCAGTTCTTC. This translates into CASSPVLAGGPEQFF.

V is TRBV3-1 and J is TRBJ1-1; weak D call: TRBD1 (5 bases). Germline lookup yields CDR1 LGHDT and CDR2 YNNKEL (reference sequence). Trimming cost V 0 bases and J 5 bases, with 10 bases left between them. This CDR3 is built from 14 residues. CDR3 sequence reads: CASSQDQGRTEAFF. In nucleotides, the CDR3 is TGTGCCAGCAGCCAAGATCAGGGCCGGACTGAAGCTTTCTTT. The whole variable domain, filled in from reference TRBV3-1 and TRBJ1-1, reads DTAVSQTPKYLVTQMGNDKSIKCEQNLGHDTMYWYKQDSKKFLKIMFSYNNKELIINETVPNRFSPKSPDKAHLNLHINSLELGDSAVYFCASSQDQGRTEAFFGQGTRLTVV.

The V call is TRBV5-1, the J call TRBJ1-1, with D perhaps matching TRBD1 (6 bases). V lost 3 bases, J lost 4 bases, and 16 bases lay in between. Germline V gene sequence: CDR1 SGHRS, CDR2 YFSETQ. The CDR3 is 15 amino acids. CDR3 amino acids: CASSWATGYTTEAFF. Here the CDR3 DNA reads TGCGCCAGCAGCTGGGCGACAGGCTATACCACTGAAGCTTTCTTT.

This clonotype was picked up a small number of times. The CDR3 DNA is TGCAGCGTTGGCGGGACAGGGGGAGTTGGGTATGGCTACACCTTC. It codes for CSVGGTGGVGYGYTF. The V gene is TRBV29-1, the J gene TRBJ1-2; 11 bases are shared with TRBD1. The V and J ends lost 4 bases and 5 bases, in that order; junction bases with no gene match: 9. CDR3 size: 15 residues. CDR1 is SQVTM, CDR2 ANQGSEA, per germline.

The V call is TRBV2, the J call TRBJ2-4, with TRBD2 matching 10 bases. This CDR3 comprises 16 residues. The ends lost 6 bases at V and 6 bases at J; junction bases unmatched: 11. Germline assignment: CDR1 SNHLY and CDR2 FYNNEI. For the CDR3, the DNA is TGTGCCAGCAGGAAAACTAGCGGGATAGCTTTAAACATTCAGTACTTC. Its translation is CASRKTSGIALNIQYF.

This clonotype was seen many times. V is TRBV6-6 and J is TRBJ2-3, with D hard to call. Germline loops: CDR1 MNHNY, CDR2 SVGAGI (reference sequence). V lost 1 base, J lost 0 bases, and 14 bases lay in between. CDR3 length: 17 amino acids. The DNA for the CDR3 is TGTGCCAGCAGTTACTACCGGATGGCGGCCAGCACAGATACGCAGTATTTT. Its protein is CASSYYRMAASTDTQYF.